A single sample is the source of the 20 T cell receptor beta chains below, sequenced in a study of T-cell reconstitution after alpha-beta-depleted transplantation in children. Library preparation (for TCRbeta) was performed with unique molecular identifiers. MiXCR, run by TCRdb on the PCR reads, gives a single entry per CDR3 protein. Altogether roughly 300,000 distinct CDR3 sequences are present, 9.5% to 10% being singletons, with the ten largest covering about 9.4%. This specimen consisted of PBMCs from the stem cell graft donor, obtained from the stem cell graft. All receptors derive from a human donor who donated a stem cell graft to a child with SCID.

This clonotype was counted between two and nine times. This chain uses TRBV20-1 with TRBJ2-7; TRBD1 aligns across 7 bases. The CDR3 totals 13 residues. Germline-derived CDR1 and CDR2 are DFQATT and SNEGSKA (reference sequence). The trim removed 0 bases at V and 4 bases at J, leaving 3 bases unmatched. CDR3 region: CSAREHRGYEQYF. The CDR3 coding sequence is TGCAGTGCTAGAGAGCACAGGGGTTACGAGCAGTACTTC.

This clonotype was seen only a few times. The CDR3 coding sequence is TGTGCCAGTGGACTAGCGGGGTCCACAGATACGCAGTATTTT. It yields the protein CASGLAGSTDTQYF. The chain employs TRBV12-3 or TRBV12-4 and TRBJ2-3; TRBD2 matches at 12 bases. After removal of 9 bases from V and 2 bases from J, the junction contained 3 bases not matched to a gene. This CDR3 contains 14 residues.

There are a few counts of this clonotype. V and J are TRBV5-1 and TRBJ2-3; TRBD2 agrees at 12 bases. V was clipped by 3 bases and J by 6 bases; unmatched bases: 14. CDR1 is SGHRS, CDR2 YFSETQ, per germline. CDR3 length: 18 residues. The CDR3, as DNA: TGCGCCAGCAGCTATTACACCGGACTAGCGGGGATGAAGGATACGCAGTATTTT. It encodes CASSYYTGLAGMKDTQYF.

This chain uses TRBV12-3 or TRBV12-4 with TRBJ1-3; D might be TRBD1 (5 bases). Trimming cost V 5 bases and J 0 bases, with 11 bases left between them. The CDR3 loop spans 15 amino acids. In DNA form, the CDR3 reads TGTGCCAGCAGTGAACAGGATTACTCTGGAAACACCATATATTTT. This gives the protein CASSEQDYSGNTIYF.

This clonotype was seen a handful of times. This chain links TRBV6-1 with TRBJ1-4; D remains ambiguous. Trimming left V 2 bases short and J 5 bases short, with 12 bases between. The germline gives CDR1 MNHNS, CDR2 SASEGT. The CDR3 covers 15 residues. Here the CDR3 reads CASSENHLLNEKLFF. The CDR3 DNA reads TGTGCCAGCAGTGAAAATCACCTTCTGAATGAAAAACTGTTTTTT.

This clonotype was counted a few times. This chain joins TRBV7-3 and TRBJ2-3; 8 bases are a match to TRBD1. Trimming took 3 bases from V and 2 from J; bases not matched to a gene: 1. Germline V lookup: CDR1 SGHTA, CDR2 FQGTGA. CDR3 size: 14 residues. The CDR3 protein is CASSFQGATDTQYF. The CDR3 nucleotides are TGTGCCAGCAGCTTCCAGGGGGCCACAGATACGCAGTATTTT.

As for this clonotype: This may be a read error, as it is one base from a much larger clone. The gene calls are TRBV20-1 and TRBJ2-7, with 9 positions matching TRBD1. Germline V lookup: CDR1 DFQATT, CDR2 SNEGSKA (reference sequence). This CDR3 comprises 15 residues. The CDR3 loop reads CCARDPGQGTYEQYF. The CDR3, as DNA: TGCTGTGCTAGAGATCCGGGACAGGGAACCTACGAGCAGTACTTC.

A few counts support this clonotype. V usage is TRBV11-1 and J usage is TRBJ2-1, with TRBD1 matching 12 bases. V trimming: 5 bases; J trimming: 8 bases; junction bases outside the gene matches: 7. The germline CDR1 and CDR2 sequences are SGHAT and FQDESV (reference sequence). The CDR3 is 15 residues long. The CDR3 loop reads CASSPRDRGLYEQFF. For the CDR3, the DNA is TGTGCCAGCAGCCCCCGGGACAGGGGGCTCTATGAGCAGTTCTTC. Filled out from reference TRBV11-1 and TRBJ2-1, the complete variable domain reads EAEVAQSPRYKITEKSQAVAFWCDPISGHATLYWYRQILGQGPELLVQFQDESVVDDSQLPKDRFSAERLKGVDSTLKIQPAELGDSAMYLCASSPRDRGLYEQFFGPGTRLTVL.

The CDR3 loop is CASSSLGARGGQDEQFF. The CDR3 DNA reads TGTGCCAGCAGCTCTCTGGGAGCTAGGGGGGGCCAGGATGAGCAGTTCTTC. The chain combines TRBV3-1 with TRBJ2-1; tentative D call: TRBD2 (7 bases). Deletions cut 5 bases from V and 8 bases from J, with 25 bases between. Germline V lookup: CDR1 LGHDT, CDR2 YNNKEL (reference sequence). The CDR3 is 17 residues long.

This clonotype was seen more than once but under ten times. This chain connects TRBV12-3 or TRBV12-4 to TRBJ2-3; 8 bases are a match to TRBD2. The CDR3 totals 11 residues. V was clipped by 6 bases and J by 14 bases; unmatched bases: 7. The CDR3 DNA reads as TGTGCCAGCAGCCTCGGGGGGGGCTCGTATTTT. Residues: CASSLGGGSYF.

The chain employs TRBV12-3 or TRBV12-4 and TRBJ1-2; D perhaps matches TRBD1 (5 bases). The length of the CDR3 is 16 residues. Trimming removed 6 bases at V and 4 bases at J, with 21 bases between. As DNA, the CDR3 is TGTGCCAGCAGCTTTAGCTCAGGGCCTCAATTCTATGGCTACACCTTC. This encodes CASSFSSGPQFYGYTF.

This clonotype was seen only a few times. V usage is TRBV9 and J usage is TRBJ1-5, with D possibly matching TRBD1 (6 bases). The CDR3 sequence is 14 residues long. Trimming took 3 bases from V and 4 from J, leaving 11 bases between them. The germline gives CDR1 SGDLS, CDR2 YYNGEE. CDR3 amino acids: CASSEGDTNQPQHF. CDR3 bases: TGTGCCAGCAGCGAGGGGGACACTAATCAGCCCCAGCATTTT.

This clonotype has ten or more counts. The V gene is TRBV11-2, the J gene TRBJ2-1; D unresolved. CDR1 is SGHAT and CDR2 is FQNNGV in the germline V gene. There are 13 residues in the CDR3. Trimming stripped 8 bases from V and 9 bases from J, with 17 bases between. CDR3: CASGPGSLSEQFF. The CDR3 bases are TGTGCCAGCGGACCGGGTTCGTTGTCTGAGCAGTTCTTC.

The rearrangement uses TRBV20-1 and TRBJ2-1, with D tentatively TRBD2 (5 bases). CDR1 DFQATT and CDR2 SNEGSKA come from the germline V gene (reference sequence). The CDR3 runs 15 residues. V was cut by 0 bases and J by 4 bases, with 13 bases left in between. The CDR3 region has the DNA TGCAGTGCTAGAGACCCTAGCCCCTTATACAATGAGCAGTTCTTC. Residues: CSARDPSPLYNEQFF.

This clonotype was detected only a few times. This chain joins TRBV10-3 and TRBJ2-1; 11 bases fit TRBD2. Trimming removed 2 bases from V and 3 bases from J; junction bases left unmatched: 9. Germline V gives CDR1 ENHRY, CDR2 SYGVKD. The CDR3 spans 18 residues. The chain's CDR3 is CAISETSGRNANYNEQFF. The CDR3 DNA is TGTGCCATCAGTGAGACTAGCGGGAGAAACGCGAACTACAATGAGCAGTTCTTC.

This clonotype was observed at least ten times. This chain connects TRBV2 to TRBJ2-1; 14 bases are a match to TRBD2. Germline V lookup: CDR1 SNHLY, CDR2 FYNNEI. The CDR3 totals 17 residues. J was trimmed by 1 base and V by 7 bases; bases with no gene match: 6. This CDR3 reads CASIGLAGGWSYNEQFF. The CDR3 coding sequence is TGTGCCAGCATAGGACTAGCGGGGGGTTGGTCCTACAATGAGCAGTTCTTC.

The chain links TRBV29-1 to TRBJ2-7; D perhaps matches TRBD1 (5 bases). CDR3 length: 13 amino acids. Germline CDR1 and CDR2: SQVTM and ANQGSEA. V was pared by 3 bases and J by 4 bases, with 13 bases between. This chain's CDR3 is CSVDAGPTYEQYF. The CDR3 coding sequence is TGCAGCGTTGATGCAGGGCCGACATACGAGCAGTACTTC.

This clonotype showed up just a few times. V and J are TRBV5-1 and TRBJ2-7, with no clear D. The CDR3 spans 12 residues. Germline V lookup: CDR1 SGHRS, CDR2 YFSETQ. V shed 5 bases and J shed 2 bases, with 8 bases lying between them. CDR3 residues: CASRADPYEQYF. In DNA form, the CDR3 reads TGCGCCAGCAGAGCTGACCCCTACGAGCAGTACTTC.

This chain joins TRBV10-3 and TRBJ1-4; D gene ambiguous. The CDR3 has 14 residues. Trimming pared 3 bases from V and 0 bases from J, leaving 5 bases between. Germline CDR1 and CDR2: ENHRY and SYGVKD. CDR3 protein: CAISEQATNEKLFF. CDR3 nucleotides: TGTGCCATCAGTGAACAAGCAACTAATGAAAAACTGTTTTTT.

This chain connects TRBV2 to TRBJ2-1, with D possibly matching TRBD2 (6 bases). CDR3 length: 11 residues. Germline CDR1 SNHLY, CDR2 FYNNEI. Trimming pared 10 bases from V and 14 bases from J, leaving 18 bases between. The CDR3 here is CAISLAGGEFF. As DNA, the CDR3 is TGTGCCATTTCTTTGGCGGGCGGGGAGTTCTTC.